This T cell receptor (beta chain) was documented in a study of human T cells and chemical hapten exposure. This clonotype came up a few times. Its antigen remains unidentified. TCRdb redid the calling of the RACE reads with MiXCR, one entry per CDR3 protein. The sample lists about 82,000 distinct CDR3 sequences; roughly 13% were seen once. The CDR3 runs to 12 residues. Trimming at V came to 5 bases and at J to 7 bases, leaving 2 bases not matched to a gene. Time point reported: patch test 3, about 24 weeks after DPC sensitization. Indicated treatment: therapeutic diphenylcyclopropenone sensitization with weekly scalp DPC. Study conclusions and caveats: The formation of large CDR3 similarity clusters by expanded TCRs significantly exceeded that of controls.

The chain recombines TRBV12-3 or TRBV12-4 with TRBJ1-3, with 7 positions matching TRBD1. The source was whole blood, collected in connection with sensitization to the hapten diphenylcyclopropenone (DPC). The sequence was collected from a woman aged 45-60 years with alopecia areata. Some clones in this sample may be carry-over from other donors' samples. Written as DNA, the CDR3 is TGTGCCAGCAGTACAGGGGAGAACACCATATATTTT. Translating it yields CASSTGENTIYF.